The T cell receptor beta chain described here comes from a study of T cell clones after liver transplantation. Study context: TCRbeta sequencing after a pre-transplant mixed lymphocyte reaction identified graft-donor-reactive clones, later tracked in post-transplant blood. Study outcomes and limitations: Circulating graft-donor-reactive CD4 TCRbeta sequences fell significantly post-transplant in 5 of 8 subjects.

Sorting of unstimulated PBMCs yielded separate CD3+CD4+ and CD3+CD8+ fractions. Some clones are missing from TCRdb's copy, which holds only in-frame ones; the method was immunoSEQ multiplex PCR. This sample has 15,000 to 20,000 clones, with approximately 80% found just once. In regard to this clone: Its antigen is still unknown.

Germline V gene lookup returns CDR1 SGHAT and CDR2 FQNNGV. The length of the CDR3 is 10 residues. V lost 5 bases and J lost 6, with 5 bases in between. Sequencing used CD8+ T cells from blood, obtained 48 months after liver transplant. This sequence joins TRBV11-2 and TRBJ2-7; D not certain. This sequence was found in a human patient who received a liver transplant. Some T cells may be supplied by the graft donor. The CDR3 reads CASSGGEQYF. CDR3 nucleotide sequence: TGTGCCAGCAGCGGCGGCGAGCAGTACTTC.